Presented here are 8 T cell receptor beta chains from one specimen sequenced in a study of T-cell reconstitution after alpha-beta-depleted transplantation in children. This sample's TCRbeta library carried unique molecular identifier barcodes. One entry per CDR3 protein results from TCRdb running MiXCR on the PCR reads. Of 300,000 to 400,000 distinct CDR3 sequences in the sample, less than 15% are singletons; the top ten hold around 4.5%. Sequencing was performed on PBMCs, taken from the stem cell graft. The source of these receptors is a human donor who donated a stem cell graft to a child with Fanconi anemia.

The chain recombines TRBV11-2 with TRBJ2-1; D is possibly TRBD2 (5 bases). Per germline, CDR1 SGHAT and CDR2 FQNNGV. This CDR3 is 13 amino acids long. V lost 4 bases and J lost 9, with 13 bases in between. This chain's CDR3 is CASSSTTRGEQFF. As DNA, the CDR3 is TGTGCCAGCAGCTCGACAACCCGGGGTGAGCAGTTCTTC.

This clonotype was picked up many times. The chain links TRBV12-3 or TRBV12-4 to TRBJ1-5; possibly TRBD1 for D (6 bases). Between the trimmed V and J ends, which lost 8 bases and 10 bases, there was a span of 15 bases. The CDR3 totals 12 residues. CDR3 region: CASSSGARPQHF. CDR3 nucleotide sequence: TGTGCCAGCTCGTCGGGGGCACGCCCCCAGCATTTT.

This clonotype was picked up many times. This sequence joins TRBV4-3 and TRBJ1-6; tentatively, D is TRBD1 (5 bases). Trimming removed 2 bases from V and 9 bases from J, with 14 bases in between. CDR1 is LGHNA, CDR2 YSLEER, per germline. There are 15 residues in the CDR3. The CDR3 is CASSQRDGGSSPLHF. CDR3 in DNA: TGCGCCAGCAGCCAAAGGGACGGGGGTTCTTCACCCCTCCACTTT.

Worth noting for this clonotype: A much bigger clone sits one base away, suggesting this may be a read error. This chain connects TRBV28 to TRBJ2-7; D unclear. This CDR3 is 10 amino acids long. Germline V gives CDR1 MDHEN, CDR2 SYDVKM. The CDR3, as DNA: TGTGTCAGCAGTTTACGCGAGCAGTACTTC. Translation gives CVSSLREQYF.

The J gene is TRBJ2-1, the V gene TRBV4-3; D perhaps matches TRBD2 (6 bases). V gave up 0 bases and J gave up 8 bases, with 11 bases separating them. Per the germline V gene, CDR1 is LGHNA and CDR2 is YSLEER. This CDR3 spans 14 amino acids. CDR3 amino acids: CASSQEELADEQFF. CDR3 DNA sequence: TGCGCCAGCAGCCAAGAAGAACTAGCCGATGAGCAGTTCTTC.

This clonotype was observed a few times. V usage is TRBV9 and J usage is TRBJ2-2; a possible D gene is TRBD1 (5 bases). The V gene lost 6 bases and the J gene lost 0 bases, with 15 bases spanning the gap. The CDR3 runs 16 residues. Germline V gene sequence: CDR1 SGDLS, CDR2 YYNGEE. In nucleotides, the CDR3 is TGTGCCAGCACAGATTTGGGCAGGGCGAACACCGGGGAGCTGTTTTTT. As protein: CASTDLGRANTGELFF.

J is TRBJ1-1 and V is TRBV5-1, with 8 bases matching TRBD1. There are 16 residues in the CDR3. Germline CDR1 SGHRS, CDR2 YFSETQ. V shed 2 bases and J 0 bases; nucleotides not matched to a gene: 6. CDR3 DNA sequence: TGCGCCAGCAGCTTCAGGACAGGGAAGGTGAACACTGAAGCTTTCTTT. Residues: CASSFRTGKVNTEAFF.

The gene calls are TRBV20-1 and TRBJ2-5; no reliable D call. Germline CDR1 reads DFQATT; CDR2 reads SNEGSKA (reference sequence). Trimming took off 7 bases at V and 5 bases at J, with 14 bases between the two ends. The CDR3 length is 12 residues. CDR3 bases: TGCAGTGGAAGGGTAGGGTCCGAGACCCAGTACTTC. Translating it yields CSGRVGSETQYF.